The TCR beta chain described here comes from a study of post-analysis software for immune sequencing data. Study outcomes and limitations: A few TRBV segments were significantly more frequent in patients than in controls. TRBV5-6, TRBV5-1 and TRBV20-1 were among these segments.

There are 13 residues in the CDR3. Germline CDR1 and CDR2: SGHTA and FQGTGA. Trimming shortened V by 4 bases and J by 2 bases, and 7 bases separated the two germline ends. As to this clonotype: As yet, its antigen is unknown.

Unique molecular identifiers had been added to the TCR beta cDNA libraries. TCRdb recomputed calls from the PCR reads with MiXCR, one row per CDR3 protein. The sample has fewer than 700,000 distinct CDR3 sequences, 44% seen once. The sample consisted of blood. This clonotype was sampled from a girl aged 5-17 years with multiple sclerosis. This sequence joins TRBV7-3 and TRBJ2-3; D is unresolved. CDR3: CASSSQNTDTQYF. The CDR3 coding sequence is TGTGCCAGCAGCTCACAGAACACAGATACGCAGTATTTT.